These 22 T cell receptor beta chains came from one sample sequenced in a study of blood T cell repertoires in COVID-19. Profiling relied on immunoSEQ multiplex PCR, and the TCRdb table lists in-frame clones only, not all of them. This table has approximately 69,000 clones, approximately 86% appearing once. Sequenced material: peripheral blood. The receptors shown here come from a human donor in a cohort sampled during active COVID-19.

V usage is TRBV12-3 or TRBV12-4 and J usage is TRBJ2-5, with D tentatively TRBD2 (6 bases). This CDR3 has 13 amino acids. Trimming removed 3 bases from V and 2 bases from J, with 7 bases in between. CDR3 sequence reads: CASSLGGQETQYF. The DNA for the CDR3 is TGTGCCAGCAGTTTGGGAGGACAAGAGACCCAGTACTTC.

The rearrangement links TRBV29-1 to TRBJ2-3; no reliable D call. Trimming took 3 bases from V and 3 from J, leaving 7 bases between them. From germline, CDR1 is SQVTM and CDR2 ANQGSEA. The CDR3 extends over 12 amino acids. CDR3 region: CSVDAGTDTQYF. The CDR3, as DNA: TGCAGCGTTGACGCAGGAACAGATACGCAGTATTTT.

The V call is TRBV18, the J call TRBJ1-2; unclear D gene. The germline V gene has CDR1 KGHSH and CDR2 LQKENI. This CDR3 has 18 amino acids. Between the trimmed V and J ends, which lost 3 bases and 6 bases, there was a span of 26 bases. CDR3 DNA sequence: TGTGCCAGCTCACCCCAGCAGTTAGGGCGGGCGTCTATCGATGGCTACACCTTC. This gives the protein CASSPQQLGRASIDGYTF.

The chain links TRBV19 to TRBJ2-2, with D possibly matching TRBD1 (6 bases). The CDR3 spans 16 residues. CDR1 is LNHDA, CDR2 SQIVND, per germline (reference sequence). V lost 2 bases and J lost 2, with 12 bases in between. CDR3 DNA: TGTGCCAGTAGTATACAGGGGATGGTCAACACCGGGGAGCTGTTTTTT. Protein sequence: CASSIQGMVNTGELFF.

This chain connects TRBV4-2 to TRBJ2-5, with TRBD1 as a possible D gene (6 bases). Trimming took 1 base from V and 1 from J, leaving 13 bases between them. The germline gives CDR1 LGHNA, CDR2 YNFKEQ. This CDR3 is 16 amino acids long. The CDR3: CASSQANQGPQETQYF. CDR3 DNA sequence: TGTGCCAGCAGCCAAGCGAATCAGGGGCCCCAAGAGACCCAGTACTTC.

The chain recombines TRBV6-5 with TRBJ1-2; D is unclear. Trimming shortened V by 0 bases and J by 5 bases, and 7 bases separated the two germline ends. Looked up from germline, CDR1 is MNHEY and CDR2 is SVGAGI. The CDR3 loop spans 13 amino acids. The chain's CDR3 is CASSYSGSYGYTF. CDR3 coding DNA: TGTGCCAGCAGTTACTCGGGCAGTTATGGCTACACCTTC.

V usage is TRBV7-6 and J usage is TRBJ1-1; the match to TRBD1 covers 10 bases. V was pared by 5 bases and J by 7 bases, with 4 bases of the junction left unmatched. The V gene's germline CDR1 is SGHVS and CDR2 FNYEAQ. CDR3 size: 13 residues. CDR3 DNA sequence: TGTGCCAGCAGCCGGGGACAGGGGAATGAAGCTTTCTTT. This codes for CASSRGQGNEAFF.

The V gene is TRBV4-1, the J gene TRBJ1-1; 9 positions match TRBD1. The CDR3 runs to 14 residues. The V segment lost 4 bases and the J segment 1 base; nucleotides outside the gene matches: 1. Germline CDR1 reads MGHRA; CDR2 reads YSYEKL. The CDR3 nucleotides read TGCGCCAGCAGCCTGGACAGGGGGAACACTGAAGCTTTCTTT. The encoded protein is CASSLDRGNTEAFF.

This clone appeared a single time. As DNA, the CDR3 is TGTGCCAGCCGCCGGGGTGTTAAGAGTTTTCACGGCTACACCTTC. Its protein is CASRRGVKSFHGYTF. The gene calls are TRBV6-5 and TRBJ1-2; D gene unclear. Germline values: CDR1 MNHEY, CDR2 SVGAGI. V lost 8 bases to trimming and J lost 8 bases, with 24 bases between them. The CDR3 has 15 amino acids.

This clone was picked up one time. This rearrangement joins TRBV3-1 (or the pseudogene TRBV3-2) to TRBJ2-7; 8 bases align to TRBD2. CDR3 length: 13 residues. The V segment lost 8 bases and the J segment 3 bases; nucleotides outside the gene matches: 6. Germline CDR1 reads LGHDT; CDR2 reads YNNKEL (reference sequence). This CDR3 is CASRAAGDYEQYF. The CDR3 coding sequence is TGTGCCAGCCGCGCAGCGGGGGACTACGAGCAGTACTTC.

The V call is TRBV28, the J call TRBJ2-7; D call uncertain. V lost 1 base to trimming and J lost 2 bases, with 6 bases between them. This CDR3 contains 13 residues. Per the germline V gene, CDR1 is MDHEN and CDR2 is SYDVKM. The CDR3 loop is CASSLSVAYEQYF. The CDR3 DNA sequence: TGTGCCAGCAGTTTATCAGTGGCCTACGAGCAGTACTTC.

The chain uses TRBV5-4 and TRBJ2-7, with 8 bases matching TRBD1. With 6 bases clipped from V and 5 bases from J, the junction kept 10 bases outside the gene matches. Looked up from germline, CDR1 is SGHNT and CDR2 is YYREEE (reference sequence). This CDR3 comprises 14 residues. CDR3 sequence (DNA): TGTGCCAGCAAACCAGGGGGCTCGAACCACGAGCAGTACTTC. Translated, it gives CASKPGGSNHEQYF. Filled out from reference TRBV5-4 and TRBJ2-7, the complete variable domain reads ETGVTQSPTHLIKTRGQQVTLRCSSQSGHNTVSWYQQALGQGPQFIFQYYREEENGRGNFPPRFSGLQFPNYSSELNVNALELDDSALYLCASKPGGSNHEQYFGPGTRLTVT.

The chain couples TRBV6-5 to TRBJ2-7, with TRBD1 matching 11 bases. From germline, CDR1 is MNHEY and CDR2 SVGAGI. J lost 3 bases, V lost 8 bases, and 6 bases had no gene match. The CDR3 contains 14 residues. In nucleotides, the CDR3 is TGTGCCAGCGGGTCGGACAGGGGGCACTACGAGCAGTACTTC. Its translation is CASGSDRGHYEQYF.

The CDR3 DNA follows: TGTGCCAGCTCACCATCGGGAGACAGACAGGGCTTTAATCAGCCCCAGCATTTT. It specifies CASSPSGDRQGFNQPQHF. J is TRBJ1-5 and V is TRBV18, with TRBD1 matching 7 bases. The CDR3 spans 18 residues. Germline assignment: CDR1 KGHSH and CDR2 LQKENI. The V gene end was trimmed by 2 bases and the J gene end by 4 bases; junction bases not matched to a gene: 14.

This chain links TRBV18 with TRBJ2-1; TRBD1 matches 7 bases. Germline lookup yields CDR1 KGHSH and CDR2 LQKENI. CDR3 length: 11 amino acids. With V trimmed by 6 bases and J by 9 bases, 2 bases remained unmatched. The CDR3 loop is CASSGQAEQFF. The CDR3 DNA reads TGTGCCAGCTCTGGACAGGCTGAGCAGTTCTTC.

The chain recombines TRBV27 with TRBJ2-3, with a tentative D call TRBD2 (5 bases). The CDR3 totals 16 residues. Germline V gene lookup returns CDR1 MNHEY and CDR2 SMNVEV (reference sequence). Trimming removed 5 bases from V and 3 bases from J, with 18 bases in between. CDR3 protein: CASSPVRGPITDTQYF. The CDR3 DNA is TGTGCCAGCAGTCCCGTCAGAGGGCCGATTACAGATACGCAGTATTTT.

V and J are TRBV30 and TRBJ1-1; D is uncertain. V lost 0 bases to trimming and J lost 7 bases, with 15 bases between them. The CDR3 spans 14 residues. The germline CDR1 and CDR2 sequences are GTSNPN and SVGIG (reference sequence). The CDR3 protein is CAWSVLRQAGEAFF. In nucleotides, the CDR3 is TGTGCCTGGAGTGTACTTCGGCAGGCGGGTGAAGCTTTCTTT.

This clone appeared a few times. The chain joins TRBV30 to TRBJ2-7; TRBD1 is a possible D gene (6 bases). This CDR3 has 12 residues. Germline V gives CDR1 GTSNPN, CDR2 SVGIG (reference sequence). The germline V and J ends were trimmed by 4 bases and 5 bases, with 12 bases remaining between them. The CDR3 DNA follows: TGTGCCTGGAACAGGGAAACCAACGAGCAGTACTTC. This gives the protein CAWNRETNEQYF.

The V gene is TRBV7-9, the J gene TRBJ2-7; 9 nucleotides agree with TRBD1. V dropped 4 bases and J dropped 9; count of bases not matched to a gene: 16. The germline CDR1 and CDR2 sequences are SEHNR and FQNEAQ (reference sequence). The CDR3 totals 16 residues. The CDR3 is CASSSSGTGSTRVQYF. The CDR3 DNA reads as TGTGCCAGCAGCTCCTCCGGGACAGGGAGTACGAGGGTGCAGTACTTC.

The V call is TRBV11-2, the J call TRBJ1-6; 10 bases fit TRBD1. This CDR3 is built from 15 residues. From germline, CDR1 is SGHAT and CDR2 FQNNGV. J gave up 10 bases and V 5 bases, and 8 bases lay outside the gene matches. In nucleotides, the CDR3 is TGTGCCAGCAGCCGCGGACAGGGGGACGGATCACCCCTCCACTTT. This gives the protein CASSRGQGDGSPLHF. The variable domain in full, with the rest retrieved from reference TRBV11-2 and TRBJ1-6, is EAGVAQSPRYKIIEKRQSVAFWCNPISGHATLYWYQQILGQGPKLLIQFQNNGVVDDSQLPKDRFSAERLKGVDSTLKIQPAKLEDSAVYLCASSRGQGDGSPLHFGNGTRLTVT.

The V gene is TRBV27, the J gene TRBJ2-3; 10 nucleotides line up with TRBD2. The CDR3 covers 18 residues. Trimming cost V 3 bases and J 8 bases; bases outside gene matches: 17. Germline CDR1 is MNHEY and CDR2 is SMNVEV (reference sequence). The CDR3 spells CASSFSLQPLAGDSTQYF. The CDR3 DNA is TGTGCCAGCAGTTTCTCTCTCCAACCCCTAGCGGGGGACTCTACGCAGTATTTT.

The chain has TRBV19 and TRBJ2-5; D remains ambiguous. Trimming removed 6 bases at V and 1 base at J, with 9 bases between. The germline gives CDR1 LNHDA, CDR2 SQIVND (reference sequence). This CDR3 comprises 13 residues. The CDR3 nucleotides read TGTGCCAGTAGAGATCGGTCCCAAGAGACCCAGTACTTC. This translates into CASRDRSQETQYF. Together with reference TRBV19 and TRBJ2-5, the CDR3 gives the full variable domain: DGGITQSPKYLFRKEGQNVTLSCEQNLNHDAMYWYRQDPGQGLRLIYYSQIVNDFQKGDIAEGYSVSREKKESFPLTVTSAQKNPTAFYLCASRDRSQETQYFGPGTRLLVL.